The next 19 T cell receptor beta chains were all read from a single sample in a study of blood T cell repertoires in COVID-19. Produced via immunoSEQ multiplex PCR; TCRdb's table is partial and in-frame only. The data show 310,000 or so clones, about 86% seen once. The sequenced material came from peripheral blood. The source of these receptors is a woman aged 45 to 65 with acute or convalescent COVID-19.

The chain recombines TRBV27 with TRBJ2-6; D is unclear. Germline lookup yields CDR1 MNHEY and CDR2 SMNVEV (reference sequence). Trimming pared 6 bases from V and 0 bases from J, leaving 6 bases between. The CDR3 has 14 residues. The CDR3 nucleotides read TGTGCCAGCAGACACGTCTCTGGGGCCAACGTCCTGACTTTC. Amino acids: CASRHVSGANVLTF.

This clone occurred once. The V call is TRBV7-3, the J call TRBJ2-1; 8 positions match TRBD2. The V gene end was trimmed by 0 bases and the J gene end by 3 bases; junction bases not matched to a gene: 4. The CDR3 length is 16 residues. Germline V gene sequence: CDR1 SGHTA, CDR2 FQGTGA. In nucleotides, the CDR3 is TGTGCCAGCAGCTTAACTGTACTAGCGGTCTACAATGAGCAGTTCTTC. Its protein is CASSLTVLAVYNEQFF.

This chain joins TRBV18 and TRBJ1-2; D unclear. V shed 0 bases and J shed 2 bases, with 7 bases lying between them. The CDR3 is 14 amino acids. The germline V gene has CDR1 KGHSH and CDR2 LQKENI. DNA of the CDR3: TGTGCCAGCTCACCACCGCTCCGGAACTATGGCTACACCTTC. This encodes CASSPPLRNYGYTF.

The V gene is TRBV7-8, the J gene TRBJ1-3; no clear D. The V end was cut by 4 bases, the J end by 0 bases, with 7 bases between. The length of the CDR3 is 14 residues. The germline V gene has CDR1 SGHVS and CDR2 FQNEAQ. The CDR3 reads CASSSSHSGNTIYF. The CDR3 DNA reads TGTGCCAGCAGCTCCAGTCACTCTGGAAACACCATATATTTT.

The chain combines TRBV7-2 with TRBJ2-7; 7 bases fit TRBD2. V was clipped by 1 base and J by 0 bases; unmatched bases: 3. The germline gives CDR1 SGHTA, CDR2 FQGNSA. The CDR3 covers 15 residues. CDR3 coding DNA: TGTGCCAGCAGCTTAGAACTAGCGAACTCCTACGAGCAGTACTTC. Its translation is CASSLELANSYEQYF.

V gene TRBV19 combines with J gene TRBJ1-5; D remains unclear. The CDR3 extends over 13 amino acids. The germline V gene encodes CDR1 LNHDA and CDR2 SQIVND (reference sequence). V was trimmed by 7 bases and J by 2 bases, leaving 9 bases between them. The CDR3 nucleotides read TGTGCCAGTAAATATCGGGGCAATCAGCCCCAGCATTTT. Amino acids: CASKYRGNQPQHF.

The J gene is TRBJ1-4, the V gene TRBV4-3; TRBD1 aligns across 8 bases. Germline V gene data show CDR1 as LGHNA and CDR2 as YSLEER. Unmatched junction bases numbered 8, after V lost 4 bases and J lost 7 bases. This CDR3 spans 15 amino acids. CDR3 amino acids: CASSLRQGIGEKLFF. The CDR3 DNA is TGCGCCAGCAGCCTCAGACAGGGGATAGGTGAAAAACTGTTTTTT.

This rearrangement joins TRBV18 to TRBJ1-1; D is ambiguous. The CDR3 contains 14 residues. Between the trimmed V and J ends, which lost 4 bases and 1 base, there was a span of 10 bases. CDR1 KGHSH and CDR2 LQKENI come from the germline V gene. The DNA of the CDR3 is TGTGCCAGCTCACTATCGGCGGGGAACACTGAAGCTTTCTTT. This sequence encodes CASSLSAGNTEAFF.

The CDR3 loop reads CATLAQFRDRGPPSYEQYF. The CDR3, as DNA: TGTGCCACCTTGGCCCAATTCCGGGACAGGGGGCCCCCTTCCTACGAGCAGTACTTC. The chain joins TRBV28 to TRBJ2-7, with 12 positions matching TRBD1. CDR1 and CDR2 from the germline V gene are MDHEN and SYDVKM. With 10 bases clipped from V and 1 base from J, the junction kept 20 bases outside the gene matches. This CDR3 comprises 19 residues.

The J gene is TRBJ1-1, the V gene TRBV11-3, with 8 bases aligning to TRBD1. Looked up from germline, CDR1 is SGHNT and CDR2 is YENEEA. V trimming: 4 bases; J trimming: 4 bases; junction bases outside the gene matches: 5. The CDR3 totals 14 residues. The CDR3 here is CASSSDRASTEAFF. DNA for the CDR3: TGTGCCAGCAGCTCGGACAGGGCGTCCACTGAAGCTTTCTTT.

The chain has TRBV6-5 and TRBJ2-1; D possibly corresponds to TRBD1 (6 bases). Germline V gene data show CDR1 as MNHEY and CDR2 as SVGAGI. V lost 6 bases and J 8 bases, leaving 14 bases between the germline ends. The CDR3 is 13 amino acids. The CDR3 protein is CASRAGESDEQFF. The CDR3 nucleotides read TGTGCCAGCAGGGCAGGGGAATCGGATGAGCAGTTCTTC.

This clone was observed a few times. The genes are TRBV30 and TRBJ1-1, with no clear D. Germline CDR1 and CDR2: GTSNPN and SVGIG (reference sequence). This CDR3 is 13 amino acids long. V lost 7 bases and J 4 bases, leaving 16 bases between the germline ends. CDR3 in DNA: TGTGCCTTGGGCATTCGGCGGGGCACTGAAGCTTTCTTT. Its protein product is CALGIRRGTEAFF.

This rearrangement joins TRBV7-2 to TRBJ1-3; D is undetermined. Looked up from germline, CDR1 is SGHTA and CDR2 is FQGNSA. The CDR3 contains 14 residues. V lost 2 bases, J lost 1 base, and 6 bases lay in between. The CDR3 DNA reads as TGTGCCAGCAGCTTACAAGCTTCTGGAAACACCATATATTTT. Its translation is CASSLQASGNTIYF.

The chain joins TRBV9 to TRBJ1-6; D perhaps matches TRBD1 (6 bases). CDR3 size: 14 residues. The germline V gene encodes CDR1 SGDLS and CDR2 YYNGEE. The germline V and J ends were trimmed by 0 bases and 9 bases, with 10 bases remaining between them. CDR3 amino acids: CASSVAGASSPLHF. For the CDR3, the DNA is TGTGCCAGCAGCGTAGCAGGGGCGAGTTCACCCCTCCACTTT.

The rearrangement joins TRBV19 to TRBJ1-5, with TRBD1 as a possible D gene (5 bases). The CDR3 totals 15 residues. V was trimmed by 6 bases and J by 0 bases, leaving 12 bases between them. CDR1 is LNHDA, CDR2 SQIVND, per germline (reference sequence). The CDR3 sequence: CASRDNEYSNQPQHF. CDR3 in DNA: TGTGCCAGTAGGGACAACGAATATAGCAATCAGCCCCAGCATTTT.

This clone was found once. The rearrangement links TRBV10-3 to TRBJ2-1; a possible D gene is TRBD2 (6 bases). This CDR3 comprises 18 residues. Trimming stripped 4 bases from V and 4 bases from J, with 23 bases between. Per germline, CDR1 ENHRY and CDR2 SYGVKD. The CDR3 region is CAISVGSGTLGVYNEQFF. Written as DNA, the CDR3 is TGTGCCATCAGTGTTGGTAGCGGAACATTGGGAGTTTACAATGAGCAGTTCTTC.

V gene TRBV6-1 combines with J gene TRBJ1-1; 7 bases are a match to TRBD1. This CDR3 region has 15 residues. Germline loops: CDR1 MNHNS, CDR2 SASEGT. V dropped 2 bases and J dropped 1; count of bases not matched to a gene: 4. Written as DNA, the CDR3 is TGTGCCAGCAGTGAAAGGGGGCTTGGGAACACTGAAGCTTTCTTT. As protein: CASSERGLGNTEAFF.

The rearrangement links TRBV4-1 to TRBJ2-1; D not certain. The germline V gene has CDR1 MGHRA and CDR2 YSYEKL. Trimming left V 1 base short and J 2 bases short, with 3 bases between. The CDR3 covers 13 residues. CDR3 sequence: CASSQAAYNEQFF. In nucleotides, the CDR3 is TGCGCCAGCAGCCAAGCGGCCTACAATGAGCAGTTCTTC.

V is TRBV5-6 and J is TRBJ1-1; D is uncertain. This CDR3 region has 14 residues. CDR1 is SGHDT, CDR2 YYEEEE, per germline. V lost 2 bases, J lost 5 bases, and 13 bases lay in between. The CDR3 sequence is CASSFREKGTEAFF. CDR3 sequence (DNA): TGTGCCAGCAGCTTTCGGGAAAAAGGGACTGAAGCTTTCTTT.